The source of this T cell receptor beta chain is a study of cytomegalovirus exposure and HLA in healthy donors. For the study at large: The platform used for the approximately 130 validation repertoires matched that of the 500 to 850 first-cohort repertoires, a later analysis reported.

Whole-study findings and limits: The dataset shows that most TCR sequences were rare, while some public TCRs occurred in many donors. Cytomegalovirus association was listed for roughly 160 TCR beta chains. According to a later analysis, TCR clusters from the first cohort tended to co-occur in the approximately 120 validation repertoires.

Measured with immunoSEQ multiplex PCR; TCRdb has only the in-frame clones, and not every one. Among some 170,000 clones, approximately 96% were seen once, and the ten largest hold 0.89%. Trimming removed 5 bases at V and 4 bases at J, with 12 bases between. The germline V gene encodes CDR1 SGHAT and CDR2 FQNNGV. This CDR3 region has 13 residues. A remark on this clone: Its matching antigen is unknown.

This TCR came from a young woman in good health and CMV-seronegative. The J gene is TRBJ2-7, the V gene TRBV11-2, with unresolved D. What was sequenced was PBMCs. The CDR3 reads CASSPRVEYEQYF. In DNA, the CDR3 is TGTGCCAGCAGCCCCCGGGTGGAGTACGAGCAGTACTTC.